This T cell receptor beta chain came from a study of cytomegalovirus exposure and HLA in healthy donors. Unmatched junction bases numbered 5, after V lost 2 bases and J lost 4 bases. The CDR3 loop spans 14 amino acids. CDR1 and CDR2 (germline): SGHRS, YFSETQ. PCR involved 60 Vbeta and 13 Jbeta primers. Libraries were prepared by immunoSEQ multiplex PCR; TCRdb keeps only in-frame clonotypes and omits some of them. Among about 150,000 clones listed, approximately 72% were seen once. The sequence was collected from a man aged 18 to 35 in good health and CMV-seronegative. The rearrangement uses TRBV5-1 and TRBJ2-7, with 8 bases identical to TRBD1. The sample taken for sequencing was PBMCs. The CDR3 DNA sequence: TGCGCCAGCAGCTTCGGTACAGGGGGATACGAGCAGTACGTC. Residues: CASSFGTGGYEQYV.